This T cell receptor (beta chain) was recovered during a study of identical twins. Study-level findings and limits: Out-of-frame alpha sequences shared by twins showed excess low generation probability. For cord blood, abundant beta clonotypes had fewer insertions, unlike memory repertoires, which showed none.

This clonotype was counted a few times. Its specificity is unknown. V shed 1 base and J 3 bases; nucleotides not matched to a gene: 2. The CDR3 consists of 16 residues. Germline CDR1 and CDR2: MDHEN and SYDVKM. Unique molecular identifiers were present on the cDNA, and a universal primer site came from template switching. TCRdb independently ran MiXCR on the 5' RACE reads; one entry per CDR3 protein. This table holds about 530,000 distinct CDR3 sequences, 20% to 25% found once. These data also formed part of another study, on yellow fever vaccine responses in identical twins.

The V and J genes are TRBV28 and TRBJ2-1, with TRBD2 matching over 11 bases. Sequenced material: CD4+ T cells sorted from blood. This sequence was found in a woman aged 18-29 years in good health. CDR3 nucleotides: TGTGCCAGCAGTTTATTGGGGACTAGCGGCTACAATGAGCAGTTCTTC. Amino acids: CASSLLGTSGYNEQFF.